One sample yielded the 8 T cell receptor beta chains listed below, sequenced in a study of technical replicates of blood from a few donors. Only in-frame clones appear in the TCRdb table, and some are missing; sequencing was by immunoSEQ multiplex PCR. Altogether tens of thousands of clones are present, around 93% being singletons, with the ten largest covering 0.42%. Material: T cells isolated from PBMCs. These receptors were obtained from a human donor in good health.

This chain connects TRBV19 to TRBJ1-5; D is uncertain. The V and J ends lost 1 base and 5 bases respectively, with 9 bases between them. This CDR3 is 14 amino acids long. CDR1 is LNHDA, CDR2 SQIVND, per germline (reference sequence). CDR3 protein: CASSIGGGYQPQHF. The CDR3 DNA sequence: TGTGCCAGTAGTATAGGAGGCGGGTATCAGCCCCAGCATTTT.

This chain links TRBV28 with TRBJ1-1; no definite D call. In germline, CDR1 is MDHEN, CDR2 SYDVKM. Trimming cost V 3 bases and J 4 bases, with 12 bases left between them. The CDR3 is 14 amino acids. CDR3 region: CASSFFGGFTEAFF. The DNA for the CDR3 is TGTGCCAGCAGTTTTTTCGGAGGGTTCACTGAAGCTTTCTTT. The full variable domain, rest sourced from reference TRBV28 and TRBJ1-1, is DVKVTQSSRYLVKRTGEKVFLECVQDMDHENMFWYRQDPGLGLRLIYFSYDVKMKEKGDIPEGYSVSREKKERFSLILESASTNQTSMYLCASSFFGGFTEAFFGQGTRLTVV.

V and J are TRBV7-6 and TRBJ2-7, with 9 nucleotides matching TRBD1. The CDR3 is made up of 13 amino acids. V was clipped by 4 bases and J by 6 bases; unmatched bases: 4. Germline CDR1 is SGHVS and CDR2 is FNYEAQ. The CDR3 region is CASSSGTGREQYF. CDR3 nucleotides: TGTGCCAGCAGCTCCGGGACAGGGCGCGAGCAGTACTTC.

This sequence joins TRBV30 and TRBJ2-7; no clear D gene. This CDR3 has 13 amino acids. Looked up from germline, CDR1 is GTSNPN and CDR2 is SVGIG (reference sequence). Trimming left V 0 bases short and J 2 bases short, with 8 bases between. The CDR3 region is CAWSVLAAYEQYF. The CDR3 DNA reads as TGTGCCTGGAGTGTACTTGCGGCCTACGAGCAGTACTTC.

V gene TRBV10-3 combines with J gene TRBJ1-3, with D hard to call. Germline-derived CDR1 and CDR2 are ENHRY and SYGVKD. V was shortened by 3 bases and J by 7 bases, with 7 bases between the two germline ends. CDR3 size: 12 residues. The CDR3, as DNA: TGTGCCATCAGTGACTTCCAGAACACCATATATTTT. Residues: CAISDFQNTIYF.

V gene TRBV18 combines with J gene TRBJ1-1; D not certain. The CDR3 spans 13 residues. Per the germline V gene, CDR1 is KGHSH and CDR2 is LQKENI. V gave up 4 bases and J gave up 5 bases, with 11 bases separating them. The CDR3 coding sequence is TGTGCCAGCTCACAGAGGATACGGACTGAAGCTTTCTTT. This translates into CASSQRIRTEAFF.

V and J are TRBV27 and TRBJ2-1; 7 positions agree with TRBD2. In germline, CDR1 is MNHEY, CDR2 SMNVEV (reference sequence). Trimming removed 5 bases from V and 9 bases from J; junction bases left unmatched: 7. CDR3 length: 13 residues. CDR3 sequence: CASSHQKRGEQFF. Written as DNA, the CDR3 is TGTGCCAGCAGTCACCAGAAGCGGGGTGAGCAGTTCTTC.

V gene TRBV12-1 combines with J gene TRBJ2-2; the table's D call, TRBD2, was not checked against the DNA. TRBV12-1 is a recognized pseudogene. There are 19 residues in the CDR3. The CDR3 is CASSPGGSGRAGNTGELFF. CDR3 nucleotide sequence: TGTGCCAGCAGCCCTGGGGGTAGCGGGAGGGCCGGGAACACCGGGGAGCTGTTTTTT.